A single sample gave rise to the 27 T cell receptor beta chains below, sequenced in a study of T cell changes during pregnancy in multiple sclerosis. Here immunoSEQ multiplex PCR was the method, and the copy in TCRdb shows in-frame clones only, minus some. The data hold under 30,000 clones, with about 89% observed a single time. Material: CD4+ T cells from peripheral blood mononuclear cells, obtained in the first trimester of pregnancy. The receptors shown here come from a female donor in good health, enrolled as a control in a pregnancy study.

The chain couples TRBV5-4 to TRBJ2-3, with D maybe TRBD2 (6 bases). V lost 4 bases and J 7 bases, leaving 13 bases between the germline ends. The CDR3 is 13 amino acids. In germline, CDR1 is SGHNT, CDR2 YYREEE (reference sequence). The CDR3 sequence is CASSAPGGNTQYF. DNA for the CDR3: TGTGCCAGCAGCGCCCCCGGGGGAAATACGCAGTATTTT.

This clone was found once. The J gene is TRBJ2-1, the V gene TRBV4-2; D is possibly TRBD2 (6 bases). V was cut by 0 bases and J by 0 bases, with 12 bases left in between. The germline V gene encodes CDR1 LGHNA and CDR2 YNFKEQ. The CDR3 extends over 17 amino acids. The CDR3 reads CASSQDLVAVSYNEQFF. For the CDR3, the DNA is TGTGCCAGCAGCCAAGATCTGGTAGCGGTCTCCTACAATGAGCAGTTCTTC.

The DNA of the CDR3 is TGTGCCAGCAGCCGGGCCGGACTCTACGAGCAGTACTTC. Translated, it gives CASSRAGLYEQYF. J is TRBJ2-7 and V is TRBV5-4; possible D gene TRBD2, 5 bases. Germline CDR1 and CDR2: SGHNT and YYREEE (reference sequence). CDR3 length: 13 residues. Trimming took off 4 bases at V and 3 bases at J, with 11 bases between the two ends.

J is TRBJ1-4 and V is TRBV18; D not certain. V dropped 2 bases and J dropped 8 bases, with 9 bases sitting between them. This CDR3 is built from 13 residues. The germline CDR1 and CDR2 sequences are KGHSH and LQKENI. CDR3 residues: CASSPGQSEKLFF. CDR3 bases: TGTGCCAGCTCACCAGGGCAGTCGGAAAAACTGTTTTTT.

The rearrangement links TRBV7-9 to TRBJ1-5, with 8 bases fitting TRBD1. The trim removed 4 bases at V and 5 bases at J, leaving 10 bases unmatched. CDR1 SEHNR and CDR2 FQNEAQ come from the germline V gene (reference sequence). The CDR3 is made up of 16 amino acids. In DNA, the CDR3 is TGTGCCAGCAGCTCCCGCTTCGGGACAGGTGATCAGCCCCAGCATTTT. Translating it yields CASSSRFGTGDQPQHF.

Details on this clone: Other DNA sequences in this specimen translate into the identical CDR3. The chain carries TRBV27 and TRBJ1-1; D is undetermined. There are 13 residues in the CDR3. Germline values: CDR1 MNHEY, CDR2 SMNVEV (reference sequence). Deletions cut 3 bases from V and 4 bases from J, with 9 bases between. The DNA of the CDR3 is TGTGCCAGCAGTTTGCGGGGATCCACTGAAGCTTTCTTT. It translates to CASSLRGSTEAFF.

V usage is TRBV7-2 and J usage is TRBJ1-1; D ambiguous. V was trimmed by 2 bases and J by 1 base, leaving 8 bases between them. Germline CDR1 and CDR2: SGHTA and FQGNSA. The CDR3 runs to 14 residues. The CDR3 DNA is TGTGCCAGCAGCTTATCATACGGGAACACTGAAGCTTTCTTT. It codes for CASSLSYGNTEAFF.

This chain connects TRBV4-2 to TRBJ2-6; no firm D call. This CDR3 is built from 14 residues. V was shortened by 4 bases and J by 0 bases, with 4 bases between the two germline ends. The germline V gene encodes CDR1 LGHNA and CDR2 YNFKEQ. The CDR3 is CASSRGSGANVLTF. DNA for the CDR3: TGTGCCAGCAGCCGAGGCTCTGGGGCCAACGTCCTGACTTTC.

This clone showed up just once. The gene calls are TRBV21-1 and TRBJ1-5; the table's D call of TRBD1 was not tested on the DNA. TRBV21-1 is assigned pseudogene status. CDR3 length equals 14 residues. The CDR3 DNA reads TGTGCCAGCTATCCAGATTATAGCAATCAGCCCCAGCATTTT. Amino acids: CASYPDYSNQPQHF.

The rearrangement uses TRBV7-6 and TRBJ2-7, with 9 bases identical to TRBD2. CDR1 and CDR2 (germline): SGHVS, FNYEAQ. V dropped 5 bases and J dropped 6; count of bases not matched to a gene: 14. The CDR3 consists of 16 residues. The CDR3 is CASSQRLADSPSEQYF. CDR3 DNA sequence: TGTGCCAGCAGCCAGAGACTAGCGGATTCCCCCTCCGAGCAGTACTTC.

The V and J genes are TRBV9 and TRBJ1-1, with D maybe TRBD1 (5 bases). Germline V gene sequence: CDR1 SGDLS, CDR2 YYNGEE. The CDR3 has 13 amino acids. With 4 bases removed from V and 5 bases from J, the gap between germline ends came to 12 bases. The CDR3 sequence: CASSRGRGTEAFF. CDR3 bases: TGTGCCAGCAGCCGAGGTCGGGGGACTGAAGCTTTCTTT.

The chain recombines TRBV7-8 with TRBJ1-2, with a tentative D call TRBD1 (5 bases). Per the germline V gene, CDR1 is SGHVS and CDR2 is FQNEAQ. The CDR3 runs to 14 residues. The V and J ends lost 6 bases and 2 bases respectively, with 13 bases between them. The CDR3: CASRQTTGNYGYTF. CDR3 coding DNA: TGTGCCAGCAGGCAAACTACAGGCAACTATGGCTACACCTTC.

This chain links TRBV9 with TRBJ1-1; no definite D call. Germline V gene sequence: CDR1 SGDLS, CDR2 YYNGEE. V gave up 0 bases and J gave up 0 bases, with 6 bases separating them. The CDR3 is 14 amino acids. The CDR3 DNA follows: TGTGCCAGCAGCGTAGCGGGGATGAACACTGAAGCTTTCTTT. It is translated as CASSVAGMNTEAFF.

The chain uses TRBV5-1 and TRBJ2-5, with TRBD2 identical over 8 bases. J gave up 2 bases and V 2 bases, and 5 bases lay outside the gene matches. This CDR3 has 15 residues. CDR1 is SGHRS, CDR2 YFSETQ, per germline. The CDR3: CASSFLGRGQETQYF. As DNA, the CDR3 is TGCGCCAGCAGCTTTCTCGGGAGGGGTCAAGAGACCCAGTACTTC. The full variable domain, with the rest looked up from reference TRBV5-1 and TRBJ2-5, is KAGVTQTPRYLIKTRGQQVTLSCSPISGHRSVSWYQQTPGQGLQFLFEYFSETQRNKGNFPGRFSGRQFSNSRSEMNVSTLELGDSALYLCASSFLGRGQETQYFGPGTRLLVL.

This clone appeared once. The V and J genes are TRBV5-4 and TRBJ1-2; D perhaps matches TRBD1 (5 bases). This CDR3 has 14 residues. The V end lost 0 bases, the J end lost 7 bases, and 13 bases lay between the germline ends. Germline-derived CDR1 and CDR2 are SGHNT and YYREEE (reference sequence). CDR3: CASSLAGGTSGYTF. The CDR3 DNA reads TGTGCCAGCAGCTTGGCCGGGGGGACGAGTGGCTACACCTTC.

This chain links TRBV15 with TRBJ2-7, with 7 bases fitting TRBD2. The ends lost 0 bases at V and 3 bases at J; junction bases unmatched: 8. The V gene's germline CDR1 is LNHNV and CDR2 YYDKDF (reference sequence). This CDR3 has 16 residues. DNA for the CDR3: TGTGCCACCAGCAGAGAGATCGGACTAGTCGGCTACGAGCAGTACTTC. Protein product: CATSREIGLVGYEQYF.

The chain combines TRBV5-4 with TRBJ2-6; 12 positions agree with TRBD2. V lost 4 bases, J lost 1 base, and 6 bases stayed unmatched. This CDR3 contains 18 residues. Germline V lookup: CDR1 SGHNT, CDR2 YYREEE (reference sequence). The CDR3 reads CASSTVLAGGSGANVLTF. The CDR3 bases are TGTGCCAGCAGCACGGTTCTAGCGGGAGGGTCTGGGGCCAACGTCCTGACTTTC.

The chain has TRBV5-1 and TRBJ2-6, with D tentatively TRBD2 (6 bases). CDR3 length: 16 amino acids. With 4 bases removed from V and 0 bases from J, the gap between germline ends came to 11 bases. Germline V gene data show CDR1 as SGHRS and CDR2 as YFSETQ. Here the CDR3 reads CASSPGLNSGANVLTF. The CDR3, as DNA: TGCGCCAGCAGCCCCGGACTAAACTCTGGGGCCAACGTCCTGACTTTC.

V and J are TRBV2 and TRBJ1-6; the match to TRBD1 covers 8 bases. After removal of 6 bases from V and 9 bases from J, the junction contained 7 bases not matched to a gene. The germline CDR1 and CDR2 sequences are SNHLY and FYNNEI. The CDR3 is 14 amino acids. CDR3 in amino acids: CASRETGVLSPLHF. CDR3 DNA: TGTGCCAGCAGGGAGACAGGGGTACTTTCACCCCTCCACTTT.

The rearrangement uses TRBV7-2 and TRBJ1-2, with D unclear. V lost 5 bases and J 5 bases, leaving 9 bases between the germline ends. The CDR3 contains 12 residues. CDR1 SGHTA and CDR2 FQGNSA come from the germline V gene. The CDR3 DNA reads TGTGCCAGCAGCCAAGCCCGGTATGGCTACACCTTC. It specifies CASSQARYGYTF.

This chain links TRBV6-5 with TRBJ1-2; maybe TRBD1 (6 bases). The CDR3 loop spans 13 amino acids. The V end lost 6 bases, the J end lost 5 bases, and 13 bases lay between the germline ends. The germline V gene encodes CDR1 MNHEY and CDR2 SVGAGI. The CDR3 protein is CASSQGQLYGYTF. CDR3 DNA sequence: TGTGCCAGCAGCCAAGGACAGCTATATGGCTACACCTTC.

This chain joins TRBV5-1 and TRBJ1-2, with 7 bases fitting TRBD1. Germline values: CDR1 SGHRS, CDR2 YFSETQ. CDR3 length: 14 amino acids. J was trimmed by 6 bases and V by 4 bases; bases with no gene match: 9. The CDR3 reads CASSPQGGSDGYTF. CDR3 DNA sequence: TGCGCCAGCAGCCCCCAGGGGGGTTCGGATGGCTACACCTTC.

The V gene is TRBV28, the J gene TRBJ2-3, with 11 bases matching TRBD2. Germline lookup yields CDR1 MDHEN and CDR2 SYDVKM. The V gene end was trimmed by 7 bases and the J gene end by 4 bases; junction bases not matched to a gene: 4. This CDR3 has 14 amino acids. CDR3 amino acids: CASTIAGGADTQYF. The CDR3 DNA follows: TGTGCCAGCACTATAGCGGGGGGGGCAGATACGCAGTATTTT.

This clone was seen only once. The rearrangement uses TRBV27 and TRBJ2-1; 10 bases agree with TRBD2. The CDR3 covers 14 residues. V gave up 2 bases and J gave up 8 bases; unmatched junction bases: 3. CDR1 is MNHEY, CDR2 SMNVEV, per germline (reference sequence). This chain's CDR3 is CASSLGTSADEQFF. Here the CDR3 DNA reads TGTGCCAGCAGTTTAGGGACTAGCGCCGATGAGCAGTTCTTC.

This clone was found a few times. The J gene is TRBJ1-4, the V gene TRBV4-1; no clear D gene. This CDR3 spans 14 amino acids. V was pared by 1 base and J by 3 bases, with 6 bases between. Germline V gene sequence: CDR1 MGHRA, CDR2 YSYEKL. This chain's CDR3 is CASSQGRSNEKLFF. The CDR3 nucleotides read TGCGCCAGCAGCCAAGGTCGGTCTAATGAAAAACTGTTTTTT.

This clone occurred a few times. V and J are TRBV15 and TRBJ2-7, with unresolved D. This CDR3 is 14 amino acids long. CDR1 and CDR2 (germline): LNHNV, YYDKDF (reference sequence). Trimming took off 0 bases at V and 2 bases at J, with 8 bases between the two ends. The CDR3 bases are TGTGCCACCAGCAGAGACCTTGTTACCTACGAGCAGTACTTC. Protein sequence: CATSRDLVTYEQYF.

The J gene is TRBJ1-5, the V gene TRBV19; D is possibly TRBD1 (5 bases). This CDR3 spans 18 amino acids. The V end lost 10 bases, the J end lost 0 bases, and 25 bases lay between the germline ends. Per germline, CDR1 LNHDA and CDR2 SQIVND (reference sequence). CDR3 in DNA: TGTGCCACCACCCCTCCGGGCTCTCAGGGCCTTAGCAATCAGCCCCAGCATTTT. Translating it yields CATTPPGSQGLSNQPQHF.